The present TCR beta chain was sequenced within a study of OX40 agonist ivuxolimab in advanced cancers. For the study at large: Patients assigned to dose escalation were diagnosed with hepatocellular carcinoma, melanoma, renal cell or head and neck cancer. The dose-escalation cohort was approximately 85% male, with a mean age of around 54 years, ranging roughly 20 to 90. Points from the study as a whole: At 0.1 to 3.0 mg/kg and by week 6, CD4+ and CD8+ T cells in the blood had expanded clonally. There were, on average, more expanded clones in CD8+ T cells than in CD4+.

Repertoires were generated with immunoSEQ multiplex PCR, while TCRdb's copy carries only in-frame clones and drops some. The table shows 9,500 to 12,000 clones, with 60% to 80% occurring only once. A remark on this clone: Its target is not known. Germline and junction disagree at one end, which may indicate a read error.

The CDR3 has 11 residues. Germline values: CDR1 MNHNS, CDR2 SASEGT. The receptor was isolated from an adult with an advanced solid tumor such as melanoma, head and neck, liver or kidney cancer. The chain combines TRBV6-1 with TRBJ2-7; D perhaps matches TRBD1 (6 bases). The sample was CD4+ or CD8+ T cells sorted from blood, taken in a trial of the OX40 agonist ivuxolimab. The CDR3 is CASSYPDSVGF. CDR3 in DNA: TGTGCCAGCAGTTACCCGGACAGTGTGGGATTC.